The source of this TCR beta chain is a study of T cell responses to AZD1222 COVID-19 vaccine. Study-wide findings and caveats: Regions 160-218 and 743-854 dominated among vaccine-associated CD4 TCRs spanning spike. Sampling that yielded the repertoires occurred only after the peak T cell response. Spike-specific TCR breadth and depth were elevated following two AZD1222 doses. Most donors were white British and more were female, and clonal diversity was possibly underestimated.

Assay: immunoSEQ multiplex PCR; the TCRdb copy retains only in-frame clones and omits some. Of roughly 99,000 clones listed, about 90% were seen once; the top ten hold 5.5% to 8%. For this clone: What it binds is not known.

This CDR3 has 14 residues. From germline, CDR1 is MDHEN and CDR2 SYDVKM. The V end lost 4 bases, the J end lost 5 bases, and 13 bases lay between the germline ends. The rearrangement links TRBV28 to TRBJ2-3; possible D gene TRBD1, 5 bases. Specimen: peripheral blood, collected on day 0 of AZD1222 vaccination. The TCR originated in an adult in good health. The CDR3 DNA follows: TGTGCCAGCAGTTCAGGGCCCCCTAAAGATACGCAGTATTTT. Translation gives CASSSGPPKDTQYF.